This TCR beta chain stems from a study of neurological immune-mediated disorders. Study-level results: While HTLV-1-associated myelopathy showed the greatest TCR clonal expansion, multiple sclerosis showed the least, falling below healthy controls.

As to this clonotype: Its antigen remains unidentified.

TCRdb passed the 5' RACE reads through MiXCR, listing each CDR3 protein once. The sample lists about 36,000 distinct CDR3 sequences; about 9.4% were seen once. This CDR3 is built from 15 residues. Trimming pared 0 bases from V and 1 base from J, leaving 10 bases between. Germline V gene data show CDR1 as DFQATT and CDR2 as SNEGSKA (reference sequence). The sample comprised PBMCs. This clonotype was sampled from a woman aged 30 to 39 with HTLV-1-associated myelopathy (HAM/TSP). The chain joins TRBV20-1 to TRBJ1-5; TRBD1 might be the D (6 bases). The CDR3 reads CSARDGGRSNQPQHF. For the CDR3, the DNA is TGCAGTGCTAGAGATGGGGGCAGAAGCAATCAGCCCCAGCATTTT.